The 17 T cell receptor beta chains presented below share a single source sample, sequenced in a study of blood T cells in healthy people across ages. Combining a sample-barcoded 5' primer with a J-beta primer mix, a second PCR ran for about 7 to 11 cycles. TCRdb re-called the 5' RACE reads with MiXCR, one entry per CDR3 protein. The table has about 1.4 million distinct CDR3 sequences, roughly 64% seen once. The sample consisted of blood. These receptors all come from a man aged 18 to 29 in good health.

This clonotype was observed a handful of times. The V call is TRBV4-1, the J call TRBJ1-2, with TRBD1 matching 7 bases. In germline, CDR1 is MGHRA, CDR2 YSYEKL. The V gene end was trimmed by 4 bases and the J gene end by 4 bases; junction bases not matched to a gene: 9. This CDR3 has 15 amino acids. The CDR3 sequence: CASSPTGDSSYGYTF. CDR3 nucleotide sequence: TGCGCCAGCAGCCCTACCGGGGACAGCTCCTATGGCTACACCTTC.

V usage is TRBV4-2 and J usage is TRBJ2-7; D is unresolved. Trimming took 0 bases from V and 3 from J, leaving 9 bases between them. CDR1 is LGHNA and CDR2 is YNFKEQ in the germline V gene. The CDR3 is 14 residues long. The CDR3 here is CASSQDMRIYEQYF. CDR3 nucleotide sequence: TGTGCCAGCAGCCAAGATATGCGGATCTACGAGCAGTACTTC.

The chain is built from TRBV3-1 and TRBJ2-1; 14 bases are a match to TRBD2. Germline trimming cut 4 bases from V and 8 bases from J; bases unmatched to any gene: 13. This CDR3 is built from 18 residues. Germline CDR1 is LGHDT and CDR2 is YNNKEL (reference sequence). In nucleotides, the CDR3 is TGTGCCAGCAGCCCCTCTCGACTAGCGGGAGGGGTTTTGGATGAGCAGTTCTTC. Residues: CASSPSRLAGGVLDEQFF.

This rearrangement joins TRBV29-1 to TRBJ2-3, with 9 positions matching TRBD2. Germline V gene lookup returns CDR1 SQVTM and CDR2 ANQGSEA. Trimming took 7 bases from V and 0 from J; bases not matched to a gene: 5. CDR3 length: 14 amino acids. Written as DNA, the CDR3 is TGCAGCGATCTAGCGGGACCTAGCACAGATACGCAGTATTTT. This codes for CSDLAGPSTDTQYF.

The chain is built from TRBV5-1 and TRBJ2-5, with no clear D. Trimming pared 3 bases from V and 5 bases from J, leaving 20 bases between. CDR3 length: 16 residues. Germline V gives CDR1 SGHRS, CDR2 YFSETQ. CDR3 residues: CASSYGVTLGVETQYF. CDR3 in DNA: TGCGCCAGCAGCTATGGCGTTACGCTGGGCGTTGAGACCCAGTACTTC.

This clonotype was recorded only once. The chain uses TRBV7-2 and TRBJ2-7; TRBD2 aligns across 10 bases. The V segment lost 4 bases and the J segment 3 bases; nucleotides outside the gene matches: 15. The CDR3 consists of 18 residues. Germline V lookup: CDR1 SGHTA, CDR2 FQGNSA. The CDR3 DNA follows: TGTGCCAGCAGCTCGAGGGGCCCCTGGGCTAGCGGGGGCTACGAGCAGTACTTC. Translating it yields CASSSRGPWASGGYEQYF.

This clonotype was recorded a few times. This rearrangement joins TRBV12-3 or TRBV12-4 to TRBJ1-2; no reliable D call. CDR3 length: 13 amino acids. The V end lost 7 bases, the J end lost 7 bases, and 16 bases lay between the germline ends. The CDR3 loop is CASTPRVLGGYTF. CDR3 bases: TGTGCCAGCACCCCTAGGGTCTTGGGTGGCTACACCTTC.

V and J are TRBV7-9 and TRBJ2-5; D remains unclear. Germline V gene lookup returns CDR1 SEHNR and CDR2 FQNEAQ (reference sequence). The CDR3 contains 14 residues. Trimming removed 6 bases at V and 5 bases at J, with 16 bases between. DNA of the CDR3: TGTGCCAGCAGTCCACACCGGCCGGTCGAGACCCAGTACTTC. The encoded protein is CASSPHRPVETQYF.

This clonotype was counted a few times. The chain employs TRBV10-2 and TRBJ2-6; D uncertain. Looked up from germline, CDR1 is WSHSY and CDR2 is SAAADI. This CDR3 comprises 17 residues. Trimming pared 3 bases from V and 0 bases from J, leaving 12 bases between. CDR3: CASSDHTQSSGANVLTF. In DNA form, the CDR3 reads TGCGCCAGCAGTGACCACACTCAGAGCTCTGGGGCCAACGTCCTGACTTTC.

The chain uses TRBV4-3 and TRBJ1-2, with D uncertain. Germline-derived CDR1 and CDR2 are LGHNA and YSLEER. The CDR3 totals 14 residues. V was cut by 2 bases and J by 6 bases, with 13 bases left in between. CDR3 residues: CASSQLVEDDGYTF. The CDR3 DNA follows: TGCGCCAGCAGCCAACTGGTGGAAGATGATGGCTACACCTTC.

This sequence joins TRBV28 and TRBJ2-7, with D tentatively TRBD1 or TRBD2 (5 bases each). Deletions cut 6 bases from V and 0 bases from J, with 21 bases between. The CDR3 extends over 17 amino acids. Germline V lookup: CDR1 MDHEN, CDR2 SYDVKM. The CDR3 protein is CASSFAWDRPSSYEQYF. Written as DNA, the CDR3 is TGTGCCAGCAGCTTCGCATGGGACCGACCAAGCTCCTACGAGCAGTACTTC.

This clonotype occurred a few times. This rearrangement joins TRBV28 to TRBJ2-5, with 8 bases fitting TRBD1. Trimming removed 2 bases from V and 0 bases from J; junction bases left unmatched: 8. Germline CDR1 reads MDHEN; CDR2 reads SYDVKM. The CDR3 is made up of 17 amino acids. CDR3 amino acids: CASSLPRTGFYQETQYF. In nucleotides, the CDR3 is TGTGCCAGCAGTTTACCTCGGACAGGGTTCTACCAAGAGACCCAGTACTTC. Variable domain in full (rest from reference TRBV28 and TRBJ2-5): DVKVTQSSRYLVKRTGEKVFLECVQDMDHENMFWYRQDPGLGLRLIYFSYDVKMKEKGDIPEGYSVSREKKERFSLILESASTNQTSMYLCASSLPRTGFYQETQYFGPGTRLLVL.

This sequence joins TRBV6-5 and TRBJ1-4, with D tentatively TRBD1 (6 bases). V was cut by 2 bases and J by 5 bases, with 9 bases left in between. The CDR3 is 14 residues long. CDR1 MNHEY and CDR2 SVGAGI come from the germline V gene. CDR3 sequence: CASSYGGQNEKLFF. The DNA of the CDR3 is TGTGCCAGCAGTTACGGGGGGCAGAATGAAAAACTGTTTTTT.

Ten or more counts support this clonotype. The V gene is TRBV29-1, the J gene TRBJ2-7; 11 bases are shared with TRBD1. The V gene end was trimmed by 7 bases and the J gene end by 4 bases; junction bases not matched to a gene: 3. CDR3 length: 12 residues. Germline loops: CDR1 SQVTM, CDR2 ANQGSEA. The CDR3 DNA follows: TGCAGCGCTGGACAGGGGGCATACGAGCAGTACTTC. It encodes CSAGQGAYEQYF.

The chain is built from TRBV15 and TRBJ2-1; possibly TRBD2 for D (5 bases). V was cut by 1 base and J by 9 bases, with 7 bases left in between. This CDR3 contains 12 residues. CDR1 LNHNV and CDR2 YYDKDF come from the germline V gene (reference sequence). DNA of the CDR3: TGTGCCACCAGCAGAGGAGGGCCTGAGCAGTTCTTC. It encodes CATSRGGPEQFF.

Written as DNA, the CDR3 is TGCGCCAGCAGCCAACGACAGGGGGCTTACAATGAGCAGTTCTTC. The encoded protein is CASSQRQGAYNEQFF. The genes are TRBV4-3 and TRBJ2-1, with TRBD1 matching over 10 bases. There are 15 residues in the CDR3. Germline CDR1 is LGHNA and CDR2 is YSLEER. V trimming: 2 bases; J trimming: 4 bases; junction bases outside the gene matches: 2.

This chain uses TRBV6-1 with TRBJ2-1, with D uncertain. The CDR3 is 15 residues long. V was clipped by 1 base and J by 7 bases, with 14 bases between them. In germline, CDR1 is MNHNS, CDR2 SASEGT. In DNA form, the CDR3 reads TGTGCCAGCAGTGAAGAGGGAATAGCAACGAATGAGCAGTTCTTC. Amino acids: CASSEEGIATNEQFF.